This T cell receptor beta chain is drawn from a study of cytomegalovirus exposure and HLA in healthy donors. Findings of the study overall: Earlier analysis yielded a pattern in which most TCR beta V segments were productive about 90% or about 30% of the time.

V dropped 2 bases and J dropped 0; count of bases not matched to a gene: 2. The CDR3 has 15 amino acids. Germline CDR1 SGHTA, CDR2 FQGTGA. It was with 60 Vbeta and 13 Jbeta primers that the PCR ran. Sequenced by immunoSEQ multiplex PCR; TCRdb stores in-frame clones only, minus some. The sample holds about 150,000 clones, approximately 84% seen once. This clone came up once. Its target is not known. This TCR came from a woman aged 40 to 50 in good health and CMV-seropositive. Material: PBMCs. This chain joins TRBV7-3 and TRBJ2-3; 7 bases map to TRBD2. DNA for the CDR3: TGTGCCAGCAGCTTAGCGGGGGTGAGCACAGATACGCAGTATTTT. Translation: CASSLAGVSTDTQYF.